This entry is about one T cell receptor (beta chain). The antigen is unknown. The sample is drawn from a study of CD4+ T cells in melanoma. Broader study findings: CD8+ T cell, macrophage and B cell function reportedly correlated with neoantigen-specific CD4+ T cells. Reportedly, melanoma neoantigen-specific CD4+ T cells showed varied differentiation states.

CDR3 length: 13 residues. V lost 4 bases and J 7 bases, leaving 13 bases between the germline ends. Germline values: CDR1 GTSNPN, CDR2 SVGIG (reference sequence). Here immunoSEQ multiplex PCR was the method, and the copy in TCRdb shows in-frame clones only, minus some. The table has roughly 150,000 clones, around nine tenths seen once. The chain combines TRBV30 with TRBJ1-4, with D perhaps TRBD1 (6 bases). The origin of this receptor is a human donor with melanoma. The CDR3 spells CAWNRQEGEKLFF. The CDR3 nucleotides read TGTGCCTGGAATCGACAGGAGGGTGAAAAACTGTTTTTT.